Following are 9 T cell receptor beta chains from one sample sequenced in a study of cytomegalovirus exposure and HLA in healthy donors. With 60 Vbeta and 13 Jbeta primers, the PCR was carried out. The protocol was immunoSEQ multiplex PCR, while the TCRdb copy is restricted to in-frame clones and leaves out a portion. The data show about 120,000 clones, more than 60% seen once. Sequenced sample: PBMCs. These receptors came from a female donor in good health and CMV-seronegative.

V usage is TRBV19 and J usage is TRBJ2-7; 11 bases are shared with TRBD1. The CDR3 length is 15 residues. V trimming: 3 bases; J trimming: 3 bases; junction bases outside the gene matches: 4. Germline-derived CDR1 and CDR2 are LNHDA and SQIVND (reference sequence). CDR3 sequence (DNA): TGTGCCAGTAGTATGGACAGGGGGCGCATCTACGAGCAGTACTTC. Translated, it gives CASSMDRGRIYEQYF.

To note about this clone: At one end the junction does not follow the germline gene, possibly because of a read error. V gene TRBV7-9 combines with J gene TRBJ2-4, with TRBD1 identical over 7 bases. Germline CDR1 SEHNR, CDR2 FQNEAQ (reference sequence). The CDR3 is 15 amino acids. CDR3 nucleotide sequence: TGTTCCAGCAGCCGTACCGGGACAGACCTAACTATTCAGTACTTC. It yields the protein CSSSRTGTDLTIQYF.

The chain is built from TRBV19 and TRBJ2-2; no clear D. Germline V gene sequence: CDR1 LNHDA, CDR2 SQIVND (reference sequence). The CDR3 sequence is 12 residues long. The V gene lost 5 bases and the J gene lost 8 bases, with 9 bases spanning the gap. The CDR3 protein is CASSFTRGELFF. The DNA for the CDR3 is TGTGCCAGTAGTTTCACTCGGGGGGAGCTGTTTTTT.

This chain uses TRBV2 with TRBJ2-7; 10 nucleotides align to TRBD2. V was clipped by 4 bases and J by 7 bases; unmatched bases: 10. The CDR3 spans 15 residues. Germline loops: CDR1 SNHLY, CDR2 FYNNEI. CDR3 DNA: TGTGCCAGCAGTGGGAAAGCGGGGGGGCTGGGTGAGCAGTACTTC. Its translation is CASSGKAGGLGEQYF.

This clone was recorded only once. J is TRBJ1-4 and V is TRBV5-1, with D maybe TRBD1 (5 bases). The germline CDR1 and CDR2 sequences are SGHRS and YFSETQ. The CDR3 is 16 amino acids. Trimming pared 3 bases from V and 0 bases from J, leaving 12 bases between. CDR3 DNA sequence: TGCGCCAGCAGCTCGGCCAGGGATGCAACTAATGAAAAACTGTTTTTT. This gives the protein CASSSARDATNEKLFF.

The CDR3 sequence is CASSPSGGFGSPLHF. The CDR3 nucleotides are TGTGCCAGCAGCCCCTCGGGAGGGTTCGGATCACCCCTCCACTTT. The V gene is TRBV7-3, the J gene TRBJ1-6; no reliable D call. Germline CDR1 SGHTA, CDR2 FQGTGA. V gave up 5 bases and J gave up 10 bases, with 18 bases separating them. The CDR3 spans 15 residues. Looking up the rest from reference TRBV7-3 and TRBJ1-6 gives the full variable domain: GAGVSQTPSNKVTEKGKYVELRCDPISGHTALYWYRQSLGQGPEFLIYFQGTGAADDSGLPNDRFFAVRPEGSVSTLKIQRTERGDSAVYLCASSPSGGFGSPLHFGNGTRLTVT.

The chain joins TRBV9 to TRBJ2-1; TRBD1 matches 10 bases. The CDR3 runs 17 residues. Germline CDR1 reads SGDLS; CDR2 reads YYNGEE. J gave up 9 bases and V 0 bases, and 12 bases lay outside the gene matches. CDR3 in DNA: TGTGCCAGCAGCGTAGGGAGGACGGGACAGGGGTTGAGTGAGCAGTTCTTC. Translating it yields CASSVGRTGQGLSEQFF. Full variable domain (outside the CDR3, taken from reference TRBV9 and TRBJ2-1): DSGVTQTPKHLITATGQRVTLRCSPRSGDLSVYWYQQSLDQGLQFLIQYYNGEERAKGNILERFSAQQFPDLHSELNLSSLELGDSALYFCASSVGRTGQGLSEQFFGPGTRLTVL.

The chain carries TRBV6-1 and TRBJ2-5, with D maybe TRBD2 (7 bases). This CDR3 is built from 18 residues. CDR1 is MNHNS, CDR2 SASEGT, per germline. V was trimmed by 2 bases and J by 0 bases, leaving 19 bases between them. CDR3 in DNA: TGTGCCAGCAGTGAATGGGGTGGGGGGGGCGCGTACCAAGAGACCCAGTACTTC. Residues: CASSEWGGGGAYQETQYF.

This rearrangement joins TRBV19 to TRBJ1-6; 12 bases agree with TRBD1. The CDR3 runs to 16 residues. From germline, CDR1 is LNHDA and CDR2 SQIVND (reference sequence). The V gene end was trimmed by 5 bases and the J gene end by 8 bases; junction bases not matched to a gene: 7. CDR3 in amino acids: CASSARDRGPYSPLHF. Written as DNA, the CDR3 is TGTGCCAGTAGTGCCCGGGACAGGGGGCCATATTCACCCCTCCACTTT.